One and the same sample provided the 32 T cell receptor beta chains below, sequenced in a study of identical twins. Each CDR3 protein is one row after TCRdb ran MiXCR on the 5' RACE reads. The data show about 790,000 distinct CDR3 sequences, approximately 18% seen once. The sample also formed part of further work on T cells expressing NK-cell markers.

Sequencing input: PBMCs. Receptor source: a young woman in good health.

The gene calls are TRBV7-9 and TRBJ2-7; 7 bases agree with TRBD1. Germline trimming cut 4 bases from V and 2 bases from J; bases unmatched to any gene: 8. The CDR3 spans 15 residues. From germline, CDR1 is SEHNR and CDR2 FQNEAQ (reference sequence). CDR3 in amino acids: CASSSTRDRPYEQYF. DNA for the CDR3: TGTGCCAGCAGCTCAACCCGGGACAGACCCTACGAGCAGTACTTC.

This clonotype was counted a few times. The chain has TRBV20-1 and TRBJ2-3, with 7 nucleotides matching TRBD1. Germline CDR1 DFQATT, CDR2 SNEGSKA (reference sequence). Trimming took 0 bases from V and 10 from J; bases not matched to a gene: 10. The CDR3 is made up of 14 amino acids. CDR3 nucleotide sequence: TGCAGTGCTAGAGATAGGACAGGACCCGATTCGCAGTATTTT. Protein product: CSARDRTGPDSQYF.

This clonotype was seen a few times. The CDR3 nucleotides are TGCGCCAGCAGTGACCAGCTCTTTGAAGCTTTCTTT. It codes for CASSDQLFEAFF. The chain links TRBV10-1 to TRBJ1-1; no clear D. This CDR3 contains 12 residues. CDR1 is WNHNN and CDR2 is SYGVQD in the germline V gene (reference sequence). Between the trimmed V and J ends, which lost 3 bases and 7 bases, there was a span of 9 bases.

This clonotype was seen only a few times. The J gene is TRBJ2-1, the V gene TRBV7-9; weak D call: TRBD2 (5 bases). CDR3 length: 14 amino acids. Trimming cost V 10 bases and J 0 bases, with 13 bases left between them. Germline lookup yields CDR1 SEHNR and CDR2 FQNEAQ (reference sequence). The CDR3 region is CANRRESSYNEQFF. CDR3 DNA sequence: TGTGCCAATAGACGGGAAAGCTCCTACAATGAGCAGTTCTTC.

This clonotype was counted a few times. The chain joins TRBV7-9 to TRBJ2-3; maybe TRBD2 (5 bases). The V end was cut by 3 bases, the J end by 4 bases, with 14 bases between. This CDR3 has 15 residues. The germline CDR1 and CDR2 sequences are SEHNR and FQNEAQ (reference sequence). The CDR3 loop reads CASSLILASADTQYF. CDR3 nucleotide sequence: TGTGCCAGCAGCTTGATCCTAGCAAGCGCAGATACGCAGTATTTT. Together with reference TRBV7-9 and TRBJ2-3, the CDR3 gives the full variable domain: DTGVSQNPRHKITKRGQNVTFRCDPISEHNRLYWYRQTLGQGPEFLTYFQNEAQLEKSRLLSDRFSAERPKGSFSTLEIQRTEQGDSAMYLCASSLILASADTQYFGPGTRLTVL.

This clonotype was observed a few times. The V and J genes are TRBV20-1 and TRBJ2-7; D is unresolved. Between the trimmed V and J ends, which lost 0 bases and 4 bases, there was a span of 19 bases. This CDR3 is 16 amino acids long. The germline V gene encodes CDR1 DFQATT and CDR2 SNEGSKA (reference sequence). This CDR3 is CSARDSTRRVGYEQYF. The CDR3 coding sequence is TGCAGTGCTAGAGATTCTACCCGCCGGGTGGGTTACGAGCAGTACTTC.

The V and J genes are TRBV5-1 and TRBJ2-2; the D is unclear. This CDR3 comprises 14 residues. The V gene's germline CDR1 is SGHRS and CDR2 YFSETQ. Trimming stripped 6 bases from V and 3 bases from J, with 12 bases between. The CDR3 sequence: CASNRVVDTGELFF. The CDR3 nucleotides read TGCGCCAGCAATAGGGTCGTTGACACCGGGGAGCTGTTTTTT.

The J gene is TRBJ2-1, the V gene TRBV10-1; maybe TRBD2 (6 bases). This CDR3 spans 16 amino acids. Deletions cut 1 base from V and 12 bases from J, with 22 bases between. Germline V gene lookup returns CDR1 WNHNN and CDR2 SYGVQD (reference sequence). The CDR3 reads CASSEFKLATTEGQFF. The CDR3 coding sequence is TGCGCCAGCAGTGAGTTCAAACTAGCAACCACTGAGGGGCAGTTCTTC.

The genes are TRBV5-1 and TRBJ2-7; 9 positions agree with TRBD2. Germline V gives CDR1 SGHRS, CDR2 YFSETQ. CDR3 length: 17 amino acids. The V segment lost 4 bases and the J segment 3 bases; nucleotides outside the gene matches: 14. CDR3 DNA: TGCGCCAGCAGCCCTACGCGGGGGGGACTCCAAGTCTACGAGCAGTACTTC. Protein product: CASSPTRGGLQVYEQYF.

This clonotype was seen more than once but under ten times. The chain is built from TRBV12-3 or TRBV12-4 and TRBJ2-7; 9 nucleotides match TRBD1. The junction had 8 bases not matched to a gene; V was cut back by 6 bases and J by 2 bases. The CDR3 is 15 residues long. The CDR3 reads CASSPTDRGTYEQYF. The CDR3 DNA is TGTGCCAGCAGCCCCACGGACAGGGGAACCTACGAGCAGTACTTC.

The V gene is TRBV7-9, the J gene TRBJ1-4, with unresolved D. The CDR3 spans 15 residues. Trimming removed 5 bases from V and 4 bases from J, with 14 bases in between. Germline V CDR1 and CDR2: SEHNR, FQNEAQ (reference sequence). The CDR3 bases are TGTGCCAGCAGCGATCCTTTGGGGAGTAATGAAAAACTGTTTTTT. Protein: CASSDPLGSNEKLFF.

This chain joins TRBV15 and TRBJ2-3; the match to TRBD2 covers 8 bases. Germline V gene data show CDR1 as LNHNV and CDR2 as YYDKDF (reference sequence). The ends lost 2 bases at V and 5 bases at J; junction bases unmatched: 3. This CDR3 contains 14 residues. In nucleotides, the CDR3 is TGTGCCACCAGCAGAAGCGGGAGCGGAGATACGCAGTATTTT. Its protein product is CATSRSGSGDTQYF.

At least ten counts were recorded for this clonotype. The junction and the germline gene differ at one end; a read error may be behind it. The genes are TRBV5-1 and TRBJ1-4; 7 bases match TRBD1. The germline V gene has CDR1 SGHRS and CDR2 YFSETQ. CDR3 length equals 14 residues. The CDR3 protein is CASSLRQGGEKLFF. The CDR3 nucleotides are TGTGCCAGCAGTCTCCGACAGGGCGGCGAAAAACTGTTTTTT. Full variable domain (rest looked up from reference TRBV5-1 and TRBJ1-4): KAGVTQTPRYLIKTRGQQVTLSCSPISGHRSVSWYQQTPGQGLQFLFEYFSETQRNKGNFPGRFSGRQFSNSRSEMNVSTLELGDSALYLCASSLRQGGEKLFFGSGTQLSVL.

This clonotype has more than one count but fewer than ten. The genes are TRBV4-1 and TRBJ2-7, with TRBD1 matching 7 bases. Germline lookup yields CDR1 MGHRA and CDR2 YSYEKL. CDR3 length: 14 amino acids. Trimming took 1 base from V and 3 from J; bases not matched to a gene: 3. The CDR3 here is CASSQVRGHYEQYF. CDR3 nucleotides: TGCGCCAGCAGCCAAGTAAGGGGGCACTACGAGCAGTACTTC.

The chain couples TRBV29-1 to TRBJ2-1; 8 bases align to TRBD1. This CDR3 comprises 11 residues. Germline CDR1 SQVTM, CDR2 ANQGSEA. J lost 9 bases, V lost 6 bases, and 4 bases had no gene match. DNA for the CDR3: TGCAGCGTAGCAGGGGGCAGTGAGCAGTTCTTC. It yields the protein CSVAGGSEQFF.

The table lists this clonotype with a few counts. This chain links TRBV29-1 with TRBJ2-1; 11 nucleotides line up with TRBD2. The CDR3 spans 17 residues. The germline V gene encodes CDR1 SQVTM and CDR2 ANQGSEA. Trimming removed 4 bases from V and 0 bases from J; junction bases left unmatched: 8. The CDR3 sequence is CSVAQGLAVSSYNEQFF. DNA for the CDR3: TGCAGCGTTGCCCAGGGACTAGCGGTTAGCTCCTACAATGAGCAGTTCTTC.

This clonotype has only a few counts. The chain is built from TRBV7-7 and TRBJ2-3; maybe TRBD2 (6 bases). The CDR3 loop spans 17 amino acids. Germline V gene sequence: CDR1 SSHAT, CDR2 FNYEAQ (reference sequence). V shed 5 bases and J shed 0 bases, with 18 bases lying between them. The CDR3 protein is CASSPLHPGLSTDTQYF. CDR3 bases: TGTGCCAGCAGCCCACTTCATCCGGGACTCAGCACAGATACGCAGTATTTT.

On this clonotype: At one boundary the junction diverges from the germline segment, which might be a read error. This chain links TRBV10-3 with TRBJ2-3, with 12 bases identical to TRBD2. The CDR3 has 15 amino acids. Germline V CDR1 and CDR2: ENHRY, SYGVKD. The CDR3 reads CAISATSGSRDTQYF. The DNA for the CDR3 is TGTGCCATCAGTGCGACTAGCGGGAGCAGAGATACGCAGTATTTT.

This sequence joins TRBV15 and TRBJ1-6; 7 bases fit TRBD1. V shed 0 bases, J shed 5 bases, and the junction held 1 base outside the gene matches. The CDR3 sequence is 15 residues long. The germline V gene has CDR1 LNHNV and CDR2 YYDKDF (reference sequence). In nucleotides, the CDR3 is TGTGCCACCAGCAGAGAGACAGGGAATAATTCACCCCTCCACTTT. It translates to CATSRETGNNSPLHF.

The chain joins TRBV6-5 to TRBJ1-4; 9 bases align to TRBD1. This CDR3 is 15 amino acids long. V lost 2 bases to trimming and J lost 8 bases; unmatched junction nucleotides: 6. Germline CDR1 and CDR2: MNHEY and SVGAGI. CDR3 in amino acids: CASSYGTGIGEKLFF. CDR3 bases: TGTGCCAGCAGTTACGGGACAGGGATAGGAGAAAAACTGTTTTTT.

This clonotype occurred a few times. V usage is TRBV20-1 and J usage is TRBJ2-7, with 7 nucleotides matching TRBD1. The V segment lost 6 bases and the J segment 2 bases; nucleotides outside the gene matches: 7. Germline V gene lookup returns CDR1 DFQATT and CDR2 SNEGSKA (reference sequence). There are 13 residues in the CDR3. The CDR3: CSALSGTAYEQYF. As DNA, the CDR3 is TGCAGTGCCCTATCCGGGACAGCCTACGAGCAGTACTTC.

This clonotype was recorded at least ten times. In nucleotides, the CDR3 is TGTGCCAGCAGCTTAGTTGACTACGAGCAGTACTTC. Amino acids: CASSLVDYEQYF. The chain is built from TRBV7-2 and TRBJ2-7; no definite D call. Looked up from germline, CDR1 is SGHTA and CDR2 is FQGNSA. The CDR3 runs 12 residues. Between the trimmed V and J ends, which lost 1 base and 3 bases, there was a span of 4 bases.

This sequence joins TRBV12-3 or TRBV12-4 and TRBJ1-5, with TRBD1 identical over 8 bases. J lost 6 bases, V lost 6 bases, and 10 bases had no gene match. CDR3 length: 15 residues. DNA for the CDR3: TGTGCCAGCAGCTCAGGACAGGGCTTTGGTCAGCCCCAGCATTTT. Protein product: CASSSGQGFGQPQHF.

The rearrangement links TRBV29-1 to TRBJ2-7; maybe TRBD2 (6 bases). CDR3 length: 12 amino acids. CDR1 is SQVTM and CDR2 is ANQGSEA in the germline V gene. Trimming left V 5 bases short and J 4 bases short, with 12 bases between. CDR3 nucleotides: TGCAGCGTTCCTGTCGGGGGATACGAGCAGTACTTC. Translation: CSVPVGGYEQYF.

This clonotype was counted between two and nine times. The chain has TRBV20-1 and TRBJ2-1, with TRBD2 matching over 10 bases. Germline loops: CDR1 DFQATT, CDR2 SNEGSKA (reference sequence). The CDR3 runs 14 residues. V shed 2 bases and J 9 bases; nucleotides not matched to a gene: 7. CDR3 region: CSARPPLAGAEQFF. For the CDR3, the DNA is TGCAGTGCTAGACCCCCGCTAGCGGGAGCTGAGCAGTTCTTC.

This clonotype has only a few counts. The CDR3 DNA follows: TGCAGCGTTGAAGTGGGGACGGAGACCCAGTACTTC. It translates to CSVEVGTETQYF. The gene calls are TRBV29-1 and TRBJ2-5; D might be TRBD1 or TRBD2, each matching 5 bases. Trimming removed 1 base at V and 5 bases at J, with 8 bases between. There are 12 residues in the CDR3. The germline gives CDR1 SQVTM, CDR2 ANQGSEA.

Ten or more counts support this clonotype. V usage is TRBV18 and J usage is TRBJ2-3, with D uncertain. Germline V gene lookup returns CDR1 KGHSH and CDR2 LQKENI. Trimming took 8 bases from V and 4 from J, leaving 13 bases between them. This CDR3 comprises 13 residues. The CDR3 coding sequence is TGTGCCAGCAGCCCCCCTGGGGCAGATACGCAGTATTTT. It encodes CASSPPGADTQYF.

This clonotype has just a few counts. The rearrangement uses TRBV20-1 and TRBJ2-7; maybe TRBD2 (5 bases). V gave up 6 bases and J gave up 6 bases, with 18 bases separating them. CDR3 size: 13 residues. Germline V gives CDR1 DFQATT, CDR2 SNEGSKA (reference sequence). CDR3 loop: CSAPPTGKGEQYF. The CDR3 nucleotides read TGCAGTGCCCCCCCAACGGGAAAGGGCGAGCAGTACTTC.

This clonotype was recorded many times. The rearrangement links TRBV20-1 to TRBJ2-7; D is ambiguous. This CDR3 is built from 13 residues. Germline V CDR1 and CDR2: DFQATT, SNEGSKA (reference sequence). The V gene lost 3 bases and the J gene lost 2 bases, with 11 bases spanning the gap. CDR3 coding DNA: TGCAGTGCTAGGGACGTCTCCCCCTACGAGCAGTACTTC. This encodes CSARDVSPYEQYF.

This clonotype was seen ten or more times. This sequence joins TRBV11-2 and TRBJ2-2; a weak D match, TRBD1 (5 bases). CDR3 size: 13 residues. V was shortened by 6 bases and J by 4 bases, with 9 bases between the two germline ends. CDR1 SGHAT and CDR2 FQNNGV come from the germline V gene. The CDR3 DNA follows: TGTGCCAGCAGGTGGGGCCGCACCGGGGAGCTGTTTTTT. The encoded protein is CASRWGRTGELFF.

The J gene is TRBJ2-1, the V gene TRBV7-9; D uncertain. The germline CDR1 and CDR2 sequences are SEHNR and FQNEAQ (reference sequence). The CDR3 has 15 amino acids. V gave up 5 bases and J gave up 7 bases, with 18 bases separating them. The CDR3 nucleotides are TGTGCCAGCAGCCCTCCAATTAGGGTGGGGAATGAGCAGTTCTTC. It encodes CASSPPIRVGNEQFF. The variable domain in full, completed from reference TRBV7-9 and TRBJ2-1, reads DTGVSQNPRHKITKRGQNVTFRCDPISEHNRLYWYRQTLGQGPEFLTYFQNEAQLEKSRLLSDRFSAERPKGSFSTLEIQRTEQGDSAMYLCASSPPIRVGNEQFFGPGTRLTVL.

This clonotype was observed a handful of times. This chain uses TRBV12-3 or TRBV12-4 with TRBJ2-3; TRBD2 matches at 15 bases. The CDR3 runs to 17 residues. V dropped 3 bases and J dropped 6; count of bases not matched to a gene: 7. CDR3 amino acids: CASSFLAGTSGRDTQYF. CDR3 coding DNA: TGTGCCAGCAGTTTCCTCGCCGGGACTAGCGGGAGGGATACGCAGTATTTT.